These 32 T cell receptor beta chains came from one sample sequenced in a study of graft-versus-host responses after intestinal transplantation. Graft-derived tissue was subjected to processing to liberate intraepithelial and lamina propria lymphocytes. Data came from immunoSEQ multiplex PCR; TCRdb stores just in-frame clones and leaves some out. The sample comprises about 9,600 clones, less than 80% of which are singletons, and around a quarter rests with the top ten. Material: ileum tissue, obtained roughly 530 days after intestinal transplant. The source is a human patient who received an intestinal transplant, so some T cells may come from the graft donor.

Concerning this clone itself: Different DNA sequences within this sample yield the same CDR3. V usage is TRBV19 and J usage is TRBJ2-1; D is perhaps TRBD2 (5 bases). V gave up 3 bases and J gave up 9 bases, with 12 bases separating them. Germline CDR1 and CDR2: LNHDA and SQIVND (reference sequence). The CDR3 covers 13 residues. CDR3 bases: TGTGCCAGTAGTATGGTCCTAGCCATTGAGCAGTTCTTC. Amino acids: CASSMVLAIEQFF.

The V and J genes are TRBV18 and TRBJ2-3; the match to TRBD1 covers 10 bases. V was clipped by 6 bases and J by 5 bases; unmatched bases: 8. In germline, CDR1 is KGHSH, CDR2 LQKENI. The CDR3 has 15 amino acids. The CDR3 sequence: CASSHPGTGVDTQYF. As DNA, the CDR3 is TGTGCCAGCTCTCACCCGGGGACAGGGGTAGATACGCAGTATTTT.

V gene TRBV7-2 combines with J gene TRBJ2-4; perhaps TRBD2 as D (6 bases). CDR1 is SGHTA and CDR2 is FQGNSA in the germline V gene. The V gene lost 7 bases and the J gene lost 6 bases, with 10 bases spanning the gap. There are 12 residues in the CDR3. CDR3 sequence: CASKGLPNIQYF. CDR3 coding DNA: TGTGCCAGCAAGGGACTCCCAAACATTCAGTACTTC.

The genes are TRBV19 and TRBJ1-1; D may be TRBD1 (5 bases). Germline lookup yields CDR1 LNHDA and CDR2 SQIVND (reference sequence). Trimming shortened V by 7 bases and J by 5 bases, and 11 bases separated the two germline ends. CDR3 length: 12 amino acids. CDR3 nucleotides: TGTGCCAGTATTCAGGGAGGTACTGAAGCTTTCTTT. Translation gives CASIQGGTEAFF.

This chain connects TRBV4-1 to TRBJ1-1; D ambiguous. CDR3 length: 15 residues. Deletions cut 1 base from V and 4 bases from J, with 13 bases between. Germline V lookup: CDR1 MGHRA, CDR2 YSYEKL. CDR3 bases: TGCGCCAGCAGCCAAGGGGTGGCAACGGGCACTGAAGCTTTCTTT. It is translated as CASSQGVATGTEAFF.

This clone was counted only a few times. The genes are TRBV19 and TRBJ2-3; 11 bases are a match to TRBD2. The CDR3 totals 16 residues. The V gene's germline CDR1 is LNHDA and CDR2 SQIVND (reference sequence). The junction had 2 bases not matched to a gene; V was cut back by 1 base and J by 2 bases. DNA of the CDR3: TGTGCCAGTAGTATAGGACTAGCGGGGCTCACAGATACGCAGTATTTT. It yields the protein CASSIGLAGLTDTQYF.

The rearrangement links TRBV5-6 to TRBJ2-7; D may correspond to TRBD1 or TRBD2 (5 bases each). The CDR3 length is 14 residues. Trimming removed 4 bases at V and 5 bases at J, with 16 bases between. CDR1 SGHDT and CDR2 YYEEEE come from the germline V gene. The CDR3 DNA sequence: TGTGCCAGCAGCCTCTCGGGGTCAGGGCACGAGCAGTACTTC. It codes for CASSLSGSGHEQYF. The full variable domain, with the rest looked up from reference TRBV5-6 and TRBJ2-7, is DAGVTQSPTHLIKTRGQQVTLRCSPKSGHDTVSWYQQALGQGPQFIFQYYEEEERQRGNFPDRFSGHQFPNYSSELNVNALLLGDSALYLCASSLSGSGHEQYFGPGTRLTVT.

This rearrangement joins TRBV15 to TRBJ2-1; no reliable D call. Germline loops: CDR1 LNHNV, CDR2 YYDKDF (reference sequence). The ends were cut back, 7 bases at V and 2 bases at J, with 18 bases in the middle. This CDR3 has 16 amino acids. The CDR3 spells CATKSRGPGPYNEQFF. The CDR3 DNA reads TGTGCCACCAAGTCCAGAGGTCCCGGCCCCTACAATGAGCAGTTCTTC.

The V call is TRBV5-4, the J call TRBJ2-1; D ambiguous. The V and J ends lost 0 bases and 9 bases respectively, with 10 bases between them. In germline, CDR1 is SGHNT, CDR2 YYREEE (reference sequence). The CDR3 totals 13 residues. CDR3 nucleotide sequence: TGTGCCAGCAGCTTGGTGGGCCGTCCTGAGCAGTTCTTC. Its translation is CASSLVGRPEQFF.

The table lists this clone with a few counts. The J gene is TRBJ2-7, the V gene TRBV5-1; D gene unclear. Germline-derived CDR1 and CDR2 are SGHRS and YFSETQ. The ends were cut back, 0 bases at V and 4 bases at J, with 11 bases in the middle. This CDR3 comprises 14 residues. The CDR3: CASSLGAWLYEQYF. CDR3 sequence (DNA): TGCGCCAGCAGCTTGGGCGCCTGGCTGTACGAGCAGTACTTC.

The chain uses TRBV5-1 and TRBJ2-7; D call uncertain. V was clipped by 4 bases and J by 2 bases, with 13 bases between them. This CDR3 has 14 residues. Per the germline V gene, CDR1 is SGHRS and CDR2 is YFSETQ. The CDR3 is CASSPRADTYEQYF. The CDR3 bases are TGCGCCAGCAGCCCCCGAGCAGACACCTACGAGCAGTACTTC. The whole variable domain, filled in from reference TRBV5-1 and TRBJ2-7, reads KAGVTQTPRYLIKTRGQQVTLSCSPISGHRSVSWYQQTPGQGLQFLFEYFSETQRNKGNFPGRFSGRQFSNSRSEMNVSTLELGDSALYLCASSPRADTYEQYFGPGTRLTVT.

V is TRBV4-2 and J is TRBJ1-4, with TRBD1 as a possible D gene (6 bases). This CDR3 is 15 amino acids long. V lost 1 base and J 0 bases, leaving 6 bases between the germline ends. CDR1 is LGHNA, CDR2 YNFKEQ, per germline. The CDR3 sequence is CASSQGDTTNEKLFF. The CDR3 nucleotides are TGTGCCAGCAGCCAAGGGGACACAACTAATGAAAAACTGTTTTTT.

This clone was detected once. The gene calls are TRBV6-5 and TRBJ1-6; 10 bases agree with TRBD1. In germline, CDR1 is MNHEY, CDR2 SVGAGI. CDR3 length: 16 amino acids. Unmatched junction bases numbered 8, after V lost 2 bases and J lost 10 bases. The DNA of the CDR3 is TGTGCCAGCAGTTACGGATCCGGGACAGGGGACTCACCCCTCCACTTT. It encodes CASSYGSGTGDSPLHF.

The chain joins TRBV6-1 to TRBJ2-7; 9 bases match TRBD1. Trimming took 1 base from V and 3 from J; bases not matched to a gene: 4. Germline CDR1 MNHNS, CDR2 SASEGT. The CDR3 contains 15 residues. As DNA, the CDR3 is TGTGCCAGCAGTGAAGAGGGGACAGGGAGCTACGAGCAGTACTTC. This sequence encodes CASSEEGTGSYEQYF.

This chain links TRBV27 with TRBJ2-7; TRBD2 matches 13 bases. The CDR3 consists of 16 residues. Looked up from germline, CDR1 is MNHEY and CDR2 is SMNVEV (reference sequence). V trimming: 5 bases; J trimming: 4 bases; junction bases outside the gene matches: 8. CDR3 region: CASSPGTSGVVYEQYF. CDR3 nucleotides: TGTGCCAGCAGTCCGGGGACTAGCGGGGTAGTGTACGAGCAGTACTTC.

The J gene is TRBJ1-5, the V gene TRBV5-4; unclear D gene. The CDR3 totals 14 residues. The germline V and J ends were trimmed by 4 bases and 5 bases, with 13 bases remaining between them. The germline V gene encodes CDR1 SGHNT and CDR2 YYREEE (reference sequence). Here the CDR3 reads CASSPYPRHQPQHF. DNA for the CDR3: TGTGCCAGCAGCCCCTACCCAAGGCATCAGCCCCAGCATTTT.

The V gene is TRBV5-1, the J gene TRBJ2-2; D is uncertain. The CDR3 runs 14 residues. With 4 bases removed from V and 0 bases from J, the gap between germline ends came to 7 bases. The germline V gene has CDR1 SGHRS and CDR2 YFSETQ. CDR3 nucleotide sequence: TGCGCCAGCAGCCCGGCCCCGAACACCGGGGAGCTGTTTTTT. Its protein is CASSPAPNTGELFF.

This clone was seen only a few times. The chain employs TRBV2 and TRBJ2-5; D not resolved. The CDR3 sequence is 13 residues long. V was cut by 5 bases and J by 1 base, with 8 bases left in between. CDR1 and CDR2 from the germline V gene are SNHLY and FYNNEI. CDR3 in amino acids: CASSWVSQETQYF. The CDR3, as DNA: TGTGCCAGCAGTTGGGTCTCCCAAGAGACCCAGTACTTC.

The chain carries TRBV28 and TRBJ2-2; TRBD2 matches 7 bases. The CDR3 spans 18 residues. Trimming at V came to 3 bases and at J to 3 bases, leaving 13 bases not matched to a gene. In germline, CDR1 is MDHEN, CDR2 SYDVKM. The CDR3 loop reads CASSFPQRETLYTGELFF. The DNA for the CDR3 is TGTGCCAGCAGTTTCCCTCAGCGGGAAACCCTATACACCGGGGAGCTGTTTTTT.

The chain joins TRBV7-8 to TRBJ2-7, with 13 bases that match TRBD2. Trimming took 8 bases from V and 5 from J; bases not matched to a gene: 3. The CDR3 runs to 13 residues. CDR1 is SGHVS, CDR2 FQNEAQ, per germline. The chain's CDR3 is CASRLAGGDEQYF. CDR3 nucleotides: TGTGCCAGCCGACTAGCGGGGGGTGACGAGCAGTACTTC.

The chain links TRBV18 to TRBJ1-5, with TRBD1 matching 7 bases. Germline V gene sequence: CDR1 KGHSH, CDR2 LQKENI. There are 14 residues in the CDR3. J lost 5 bases, V lost 1 base, and 2 bases had no gene match. The CDR3 sequence is CASSPQGADQPQHF. As DNA, the CDR3 is TGTGCCAGCTCACCACAGGGGGCCGATCAGCCCCAGCATTTT.

The rearrangement joins TRBV6-5 to TRBJ2-7; 9 nucleotides align to TRBD2. V shed 2 bases, J shed 4 bases, and the junction held 3 bases outside the gene matches. This CDR3 has 14 amino acids. The germline V gene has CDR1 MNHEY and CDR2 SVGAGI. The CDR3 sequence: CASSYRGGGYEQYF. The CDR3 DNA sequence: TGTGCCAGCAGTTACCGCGGGGGGGGATACGAGCAGTACTTC.

The V and J genes are TRBV10-2 and TRBJ2-5; D not certain. Judging by the DNA end, TRBJ2-7 fits better; the J call may be wrong. The germline CDR1 and CDR2 sequences are WSHSY and SAAADI. CDR3 length: 14 amino acids. CDR3 in amino acids: CASSESSSGYEQYF. The CDR3 DNA reads TGCGCCAGCAGTGAAAGCTCTTCCGGCTACGAGCAGTACTTC.

V is TRBV5-3 and J is TRBJ1-5, with D perhaps matching TRBD1 (6 bases). TRBV5-3 is an ORF, and what it does is uncertain. The ends were cut back, 4 bases at V and 6 bases at J, with 32 bases in the middle. The CDR3 consists of 20 residues. In DNA form, the CDR3 reads TGTGCCAGAAGCCTTATGTCCCTAAGGGGGACGGAGTCGGCGGGTCAGCCCCAGCATTTT. This encodes CARSLMSLRGTESAGQPQHF.

This clone was picked up a small number of times. V usage is TRBV2 and J usage is TRBJ1-6; the D is unclear. V lost 9 bases and J 5 bases, leaving 5 bases between the germline ends. Germline lookup yields CDR1 SNHLY and CDR2 FYNNEI. The CDR3 loop spans 11 amino acids. The CDR3 DNA reads TGTGCCAGTAGCAATAATTCACCCCTCCACTTT. The encoded protein is CASSNNSPLHF.

In this sample, this clone turned up a few times. This chain links TRBV11-2 with TRBJ2-2; the match to TRBD1 covers 11 bases. The junction had 7 bases not matched to a gene; V was cut back by 4 bases and J by 6 bases. This CDR3 comprises 16 residues. Germline V gene data show CDR1 as SGHAT and CDR2 as FQNNGV. The CDR3 region is CASSSTRDRGSGELFF. As DNA, the CDR3 is TGTGCCAGCAGCTCAACCCGGGACAGGGGGTCCGGGGAGCTGTTTTTT. Variable domain in full (rest from reference TRBV11-2 and TRBJ2-2): EAGVAQSPRYKIIEKRQSVAFWCNPISGHATLYWYQQILGQGPKLLIQFQNNGVVDDSQLPKDRFSAERLKGVDSTLKIQPAKLEDSAVYLCASSSTRDRGSGELFFGEGSRLTVL.

This clone was picked up a small number of times. The chain uses TRBV7-9 and TRBJ1-3, with D hard to call. The CDR3 has 15 residues. Germline values: CDR1 SEHNR, CDR2 FQNEAQ (reference sequence). V shed 1 base and J shed 0 bases, with 7 bases lying between them. The CDR3 loop is CASSLEGLSGNTIYF. The CDR3 nucleotides are TGTGCCAGCAGCTTAGAGGGCCTCTCTGGAAACACCATATATTTT.

J is TRBJ2-1 and V is TRBV2; 13 nucleotides match TRBD2. This CDR3 has 16 residues. J was trimmed by 4 bases and V by 6 bases; bases with no gene match: 6. Germline V gene sequence: CDR1 SNHLY, CDR2 FYNNEI. The CDR3 spells CASRPRTSGGYNEQFF. CDR3 nucleotides: TGTGCCAGCAGACCCAGGACTAGCGGGGGATACAATGAGCAGTTCTTC. Supplemented by reference TRBV2 and TRBJ2-1, the full variable domain reads EPEVTQTPSHQVTQMGQEVILRCVPISNHLYFYWYRQILGQKVEFLVSFYNNEISEKSEIFDDQFSVERPDGSNFTLKIRSTKLEDSAMYFCASRPRTSGGYNEQFFGPGTRLTVL.

This chain connects TRBV6-5 to TRBJ1-2; tentative D call: TRBD1 (6 bases). With 6 bases removed from V and 6 bases from J, the gap between germline ends came to 20 bases. The germline gives CDR1 MNHEY, CDR2 SVGAGI. The CDR3 is 15 residues long. The CDR3 nucleotides are TGTGCCAGCAGAATCTCTCAGATAAACAGGGATGGCTACACCTTC. It encodes CASRISQINRDGYTF.

This chain connects TRBV23-1 to TRBJ1-5; the D gene is possibly TRBD1 (6 bases). TRBV23-1 is an ORF, and what it does is uncertain. This CDR3 region has 16 residues. The V end was cut by 2 bases, the J end by 0 bases, with 11 bases between. The CDR3 DNA is TGCGCCAGCAGTCAAAGGGGGGCTTATAGCAATCAGCCCCAGCATTTT. Translated, it gives CASSQRGAYSNQPQHF.

This clone appeared a single time. The V gene is TRBV5-5, the J gene TRBJ2-7; the match to TRBD2 covers 12 bases. Trimming removed 4 bases from V and 4 bases from J; junction bases left unmatched: 3. The CDR3 is 14 amino acids. Germline CDR1 and CDR2: SGHKS and YYEKEE (reference sequence). Here the CDR3 DNA reads TGTGCCAGCAGCACTAGCGGGGGGAGGTACGAGCAGTACTTC. Amino acids: CASSTSGGRYEQYF.

The chain uses TRBV5-1 and TRBJ1-3; the D gene is possibly TRBD1 (6 bases). The CDR3 length is 16 residues. Germline lookup yields CDR1 SGHRS and CDR2 YFSETQ. The V end was cut by 3 bases, the J end by 0 bases, with 13 bases between. CDR3 coding DNA: TGCGCCAGCAGCTCGGGACATGCGAGCTCTGGAAACACCATATATTTT. It translates to CASSSGHASSGNTIYF.